The present entry profiles one TCR beta chain with its context. This sample was taken from a study of cytomegalovirus exposure and HLA in healthy donors. Assay: immunoSEQ multiplex PCR; the TCRdb copy retains only in-frame clones and omits some. The table lists 170,000 or so clones, less than 85% of them singletons. Sequencing input: PBMCs. The sequence derives from a man aged 18 to 29 in good health and CMV-seropositive.

The CDR3 bases are TGTGCCAGCAGTTTGGGAGGTGGGCCCCAAAACGAGCAGTACTTC. This sequence encodes CASSLGGGPQNEQYF. V is TRBV28 and J is TRBJ2-7; a weak D match, TRBD2 (6 bases). Germline V gives CDR1 MDHEN, CDR2 SYDVKM. V gave up 3 bases and J gave up 5 bases, with 17 bases separating them. The CDR3 is 15 residues long. Full variable domain (outside the CDR3, taken from reference TRBV28 and TRBJ2-7): DVKVTQSSRYLVKRTGEKVFLECVQDMDHENMFWYRQDPGLGLRLIYFSYDVKMKEKGDIPEGYSVSREKKERFSLILESASTNQTSMYLCASSLGGGPQNEQYFGPGTRLTVT.